These T cell receptor beta chains were read from a single sample in a study of T cell responses to AZD1222 COVID-19 vaccine. Clones were read by immunoSEQ multiplex PCR, and TCRdb kept only the in-frame ones, dropping some. The table has approximately 92,000 clones, 65% to 90% seen once. The starting material was peripheral blood, obtained on day 0 of AZD1222 vaccination. Source of these receptors: an adult in good health. CDR3s include the opening cysteine and the closing phenylalanine or tryptophan. D genes are given only for firm matches. A row's size may be missing; if present it is once, few, many or a size class.

clone_size: NA; j_call: TRBJ2-5; v_call: TRBV29-1; d_call: NA; cdr3_aa: CSVEEWVQETQYF; cdr3_nt: TGCAGCGTTGAAGAATGGGTACAAGAGACCCAGTACTTC
clone_size: once; j_call: TRBJ2-2; v_call: TRBV19; d_call: TRBD1; cdr3_aa: CASHDRGRRTGELFF; cdr3_nt: TGTGCCAGCCACGACAGGGGGCGACGAACCGGGGAGCTGTTTTTT
clone_size: NA; j_call: TRBJ1-2; v_call: TRBV5-1; d_call: TRBD1; cdr3_aa: CASSLGDRDYGYTF; cdr3_nt: TGCGCCAGCAGCTTGGGCGACAGGGACTATGGCTACACCTTC
clone_size: NA; j_call: TRBJ2-7; v_call: TRBV5-1; d_call: NA; cdr3_aa: CASSIPTDSYEQYF; cdr3_nt: TGCGCCAGCAGCATCCCGACGGACTCCTACGAGCAGTACTTC
clone_size: few; j_call: TRBJ1-2; v_call: TRBV29-1; d_call: NA; cdr3_aa: CSVDLRGYYGYTF; cdr3_nt: TGCAGCGTTGATCTAAGGGGCTACTATGGCTACACCTTC
clone_size: NA; j_call: TRBJ1-1; v_call: TRBV4-2; d_call: NA; cdr3_aa: CASSQDLPNTEAFF; cdr3_nt: TGTGCCAGCAGCCAAGATTTACCGAACACTGAAGCTTTCTTT
clone_size: NA; j_call: TRBJ1-2; v_call: TRBV7-9; d_call: NA; cdr3_aa: CASSLGPLMGADGYTF; cdr3_nt: TGTGCCAGCAGCTTAGGGCCTTTAATGGGGGCTGACGGCTACACCTTC
clone_size: NA; j_call: TRBJ1-2; v_call: TRBV7-2; d_call: NA; cdr3_aa: CASSLAQGYGYTF; cdr3_nt: TGTGCCAGCAGCTTAGCCCAGGGCTATGGCTACACCTTC
clone_size: NA; j_call: TRBJ1-2; v_call: TRBV6-5; d_call: NA; cdr3_aa: CASSRGTKDGYTF; cdr3_nt: TGTGCCAGCAGCCGGGGGACTAAGGATGGCTACACCTTC
clone_size: NA; j_call: TRBJ1-4; v_call: TRBV4-1; d_call: NA; cdr3_aa: CASSPGAGQGKLFF; cdr3_nt: TGCGCCAGCAGCCCTGGAGCGGGACAAGGAAAACTGTTTTTT
clone_size: NA; j_call: TRBJ2-2; v_call: TRBV11-2; d_call: NA; cdr3_aa: CASSLRGVGELFF; cdr3_nt: TGTGCCAGCAGCTTAAGGGGGGTCGGGGAGCTGTTTTTT
clone_size: NA; j_call: TRBJ1-1; v_call: TRBV28; d_call: NA; cdr3_aa: CASSLGQGREAFF; cdr3_nt: TGTGCCAGCAGTCTAGGTCAGGGGAGGGAAGCTTTCTTT
clone_size: NA; j_call: TRBJ1-3; v_call: TRBV19; d_call: NA; cdr3_aa: CASTQTAGPSGNTIYF; cdr3_nt: TGTGCCAGTACTCAGACCGCTGGGCCCTCTGGAAACACCATATATTTT
clone_size: NA; j_call: TRBJ1-1; v_call: TRBV6-5; d_call: NA; cdr3_aa: CARPDGLITEAFF; cdr3_nt: TGTGCCAGGCCCGACGGGTTGATCACTGAAGCTTTCTTT
clone_size: NA; j_call: TRBJ1-2; v_call: TRBV18; d_call: NA; cdr3_aa: CASSPPSGYNYGYTF; cdr3_nt: TGTGCCAGCTCACCACCGTCAGGGTATAACTATGGCTACACCTTC
clone_size: NA; j_call: TRBJ2-3; v_call: TRBV7-2; d_call: TRBD1; cdr3_aa: CASSQLQGAKDTQYF; cdr3_nt: TGTGCCAGCAGCCAACTACAGGGGGCCAAAGATACGCAGTATTTT
clone_size: once; j_call: TRBJ2-2; v_call: TRBV7-3; d_call: TRBD2; cdr3_aa: CASSSPASGSAGELFF; cdr3_nt: TGTGCCAGCAGCTCACCGGCTAGCGGGAGTGCCGGGGAGCTGTTTTTT
clone_size: NA; j_call: TRBJ1-1; v_call: TRBV19; d_call: NA; cdr3_aa: CASNSGRLGSEAFF; cdr3_nt: TGTGCCAGTAACTCCGGGAGGTTAGGATCTGAAGCTTTCTTT
clone_size: NA; j_call: TRBJ2-4; v_call: TRBV3-1/TRBV3-2; d_call: TRBD1; cdr3_aa: CASSQVRGQGNIQYF; cdr3_nt: TGTGCCAGCAGCCAAGTGAGGGGACAGGGAAACATTCAGTACTTC
clone_size: NA; j_call: TRBJ1-1; v_call: TRBV7-2; d_call: NA; cdr3_aa: CASSLMSGGGNTEAFF; cdr3_nt: TGTGCCAGCAGCTTAATGTCGGGCGGGGGGAACACTGAAGCTTTCTTT
clone_size: few; j_call: TRBJ2-2; v_call: TRBV19; d_call: NA; cdr3_aa: CASSIGAGRSTGELFF; cdr3_nt: TGTGCCAGTAGTATTGGTGCAGGGAGGAGCACCGGGGAGCTGTTTTTT
clone_size: NA; j_call: TRBJ2-4; v_call: TRBV11-2; d_call: TRBD1; cdr3_aa: CASSPGGQGTKNIQYF; cdr3_nt: TGTGCCAGCAGCCCCGGCGGACAGGGGACCAAAAACATTCAGTACTTC
clone_size: NA; j_call: TRBJ1-3; v_call: TRBV5-1; d_call: TRBD1; cdr3_aa: CASSYYPGQGAGNTIYF; cdr3_nt: TGCGCCAGCAGCTACTATCCGGGACAGGGAGCTGGAAACACCATATATTTT
clone_size: NA; j_call: TRBJ2-7; v_call: TRBV6-6; d_call: TRBD2; cdr3_aa: CASSYSRGTVAYEQYF; cdr3_nt: TGTGCCAGCAGTTACTCGCGGGGGACGGTAGCCTACGAGCAGTACTTC
clone_size: NA; j_call: TRBJ2-3; v_call: TRBV3-1/TRBV3-2; d_call: NA; cdr3_aa: CASSQAEGTPPDTQYF; cdr3_nt: TGTGCCAGCAGCCAAGCGGAAGGGACACCGCCAGATACGCAGTATTTT
clone_size: NA; j_call: TRBJ1-4; v_call: TRBV11-2; d_call: NA; cdr3_aa: CASSLDRTVKDEKLFF; cdr3_nt: TGTGCCAGCAGCTTAGATCGAACAGTTAAGGATGAAAAACTGTTTTTT
clone_size: NA; j_call: TRBJ1-2; v_call: TRBV24-1; d_call: NA; cdr3_aa: CATSDLYRGARGYTF; cdr3_nt: TGTGCCACCAGTGATTTGTATAGAGGGGCGCGTGGCTACACCTTC
clone_size: NA; j_call: TRBJ1-2; v_call: TRBV11-2; d_call: TRBD1; cdr3_aa: CASSMHRGSYGYTF; cdr3_nt: TGTGCCAGCAGCATGCACAGGGGAAGCTATGGCTACACCTTC
clone_size: NA; j_call: TRBJ2-7; v_call: TRBV5-6; d_call: NA; cdr3_aa: CASSLVRNPYEQYF; cdr3_nt: TGTGCCAGCAGCCTAGTACGGAACCCCTACGAGCAGTACTTC
clone_size: few; j_call: TRBJ2-3; v_call: TRBV2; d_call: NA; cdr3_aa: CASSPWTGRVDTQYF; cdr3_nt: TGTGCCAGCAGTCCCTGGACAGGGAGGGTAGATACGCAGTATTTT
clone_size: NA; j_call: TRBJ2-1; v_call: TRBV6-5; d_call: NA; cdr3_aa: CASSYGAGKEFF; cdr3_nt: TGTGCCAGCAGTTACGGGGCGGGTAAGGAGTTCTTC
clone_size: NA; j_call: TRBJ2-5; v_call: TRBV6-5; d_call: NA; cdr3_aa: CASSKQWMDETQYF; cdr3_nt: TGTGCCAGCAGTAAACAGTGGATGGACGAGACCCAGTACTTC
clone_size: once; j_call: TRBJ2-7; v_call: TRBV5-1; d_call: TRBD2; cdr3_aa: CASSGTGTSGTYEQYF; cdr3_nt: TGCGCCAGCAGCGGGACCGGGACTAGCGGAACCTACGAGCAGTACTTC
clone_size: NA; j_call: TRBJ2-2; v_call: TRBV19; d_call: TRBD1; cdr3_aa: CASTDRGNTGELFF; cdr3_nt: TGTGCCAGTACCGACAGGGGGAACACCGGGGAGCTGTTTTTT
clone_size: NA; j_call: TRBJ2-7; v_call: TRBV7-9; d_call: NA; cdr3_aa: CASSLIGSYEQYF; cdr3_nt: TGTGCCAGCAGCTTAATAGGCTCCTACGAGCAGTACTTC
clone_size: NA; j_call: TRBJ2-3; v_call: TRBV5-1; d_call: TRBD1; cdr3_aa: CASSGTGQLGTDTQYF; cdr3_nt: TGCGCCAGCAGCGGGACGGGACAGCTGGGCACAGATACGCAGTATTTT
clone_size: NA; j_call: TRBJ1-4; v_call: TRBV6-5; d_call: NA; cdr3_aa: CASSRTPRAEKLFF; cdr3_nt: TGTGCCAGCAGTCGGACACCGAGGGCGGAAAAACTGTTTTTT
clone_size: NA; j_call: TRBJ2-7; v_call: TRBV29-1; d_call: TRBD1; cdr3_aa: CSVTQTPGQGAYEQYF; cdr3_nt: TGCAGCGTGACTCAAACTCCGGGACAGGGAGCCTACGAGCAGTACTTC
clone_size: NA; j_call: TRBJ2-2; v_call: TRBV19; d_call: NA; cdr3_aa: CASSRTANTGELFF; cdr3_nt: TGTGCCAGTAGTAGGACGGCGAACACCGGGGAGCTGTTTTTT
clone_size: once; j_call: TRBJ1-5; v_call: TRBV30; d_call: NA; cdr3_aa: CAWSVGDRRQPQHF; cdr3_nt: TGTGCCTGGAGTGTCGGAGACAGGAGGCAGCCCCAGCATTTT
clone_size: NA; j_call: TRBJ2-5; v_call: TRBV7-8; d_call: TRBD2; cdr3_aa: CASSFGTSVVQETQYF; cdr3_nt: TGTGCCAGCAGCTTTGGGACTAGCGTGGTCCAAGAGACCCAGTACTTC
clone_size: NA; j_call: TRBJ2-1; v_call: TRBV19; d_call: TRBD2; cdr3_aa: CASRKAGAKGNEQFF; cdr3_nt: TGTGCCAGTAGAAAAGCGGGAGCTAAGGGAAATGAGCAGTTCTTC